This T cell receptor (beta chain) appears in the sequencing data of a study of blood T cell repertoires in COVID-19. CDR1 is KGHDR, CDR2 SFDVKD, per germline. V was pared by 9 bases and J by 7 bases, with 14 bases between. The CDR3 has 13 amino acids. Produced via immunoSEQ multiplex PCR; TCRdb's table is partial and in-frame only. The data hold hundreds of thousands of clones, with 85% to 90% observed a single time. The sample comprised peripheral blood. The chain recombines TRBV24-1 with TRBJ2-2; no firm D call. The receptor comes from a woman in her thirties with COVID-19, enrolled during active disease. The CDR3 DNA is TGTGCCACCGCCCCCCCGGCGGACGGGGAGCTGTTTTTT. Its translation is CATAPPADGELFF.